The 20 T cell receptor beta chains below all came from one sample that was sequenced in a study of blood T cell repertoires in COVID-19. The assay was immunoSEQ multiplex PCR, and TCRdb's table has in-frame clones only and misses some. The sample includes 200,000 to 250,000 clones, about 86% seen only once; the top ten take 2.2%. Material: peripheral blood. All receptors derive from a woman aged 45-65 years with acute or convalescent COVID-19.

The CDR3 reads CASSYGTQEQYF. As DNA, the CDR3 is TGTGCCAGCAGTTACGGCACCCAGGAGCAGTACTTC. The rearrangement joins TRBV6-2 or TRBV6-3 to TRBJ2-7, with unresolved D. The CDR3 runs 12 residues. Germline values: CDR1 MNHEY, CDR2 SVGEGT. Trimming shortened V by 2 bases and J by 7 bases, and 9 bases separated the two germline ends.

The rearrangement links TRBV29-1 to TRBJ1-4; TRBD1 matches 8 bases. V dropped 6 bases and J dropped 6; count of bases not matched to a gene: 3. Germline CDR1 reads SQVTM; CDR2 reads ANQGSEA. The CDR3 loop spans 12 amino acids. Written as DNA, the CDR3 is TGCAGCGTCCAGGGGGCTTATGAAAAACTGTTTTTT. Amino acid sequence: CSVQGAYEKLFF.

V usage is TRBV3-1 (or the pseudogene TRBV3-2) and J usage is TRBJ2-5; D may be TRBD2 (6 bases). Germline lookup yields CDR1 LGHDT and CDR2 YNNKEL (reference sequence). This CDR3 contains 15 residues. The V gene lost 0 bases and the J gene lost 5 bases, with 13 bases spanning the gap. The CDR3 nucleotides are TGTGCCAGCAGCCAAGAGCAAGGAGGGGCGGAGACCCAGTACTTC. Its translation: CASSQEQGGAETQYF.

This chain's CDR3 is CASSSYVNTEAFF. CDR3 coding DNA: TGTGCCAGCAGCTCCTATGTTAATACTGAAGCTTTCTTT. The V gene is TRBV9, the J gene TRBJ1-1; unclear D gene. The CDR3 runs 13 residues. V lost 4 bases to trimming and J lost 5 bases, with 12 bases between them. The germline V gene has CDR1 SGDLS and CDR2 YYNGEE.

The rearrangement uses TRBV7-9 and TRBJ1-4; the D is unclear. V shed 5 bases and J shed 0 bases, with 7 bases lying between them. There are 14 residues in the CDR3. Germline assignment: CDR1 SEHNR and CDR2 FQNEAQ (reference sequence). This CDR3 is CASSPQTTNEKLFF. DNA of the CDR3: TGTGCCAGCAGCCCCCAGACAACTAATGAAAAACTGTTTTTT.

The chain links TRBV5-1 to TRBJ2-2, with 9 bases fitting TRBD1. The CDR3 consists of 16 residues. Germline V gene sequence: CDR1 SGHRS, CDR2 YFSETQ. V lost 2 bases to trimming and J lost 5 bases; unmatched junction nucleotides: 7. The CDR3 sequence: CASSLTGGRETGELFF. The CDR3 nucleotides read TGCGCCAGCAGCTTAACAGGGGGCAGAGAAACCGGGGAGCTGTTTTTT.

This rearrangement joins TRBV5-1 to TRBJ1-1; no clear D. Trimming took off 4 bases at V and 1 base at J, with 8 bases between the two ends. This CDR3 is 13 amino acids long. Germline CDR1 is SGHRS and CDR2 is YFSETQ. The CDR3 loop is CASSQTENTEAFF. In DNA form, the CDR3 reads TGCGCCAGCAGCCAAACAGAGAACACTGAAGCTTTCTTT. The variable domain in full, completed from reference TRBV5-1 and TRBJ1-1, reads KAGVTQTPRYLIKTRGQQVTLSCSPISGHRSVSWYQQTPGQGLQFLFEYFSETQRNKGNFPGRFSGRQFSNSRSEMNVSTLELGDSALYLCASSQTENTEAFFGQGTRLTVV.

This chain's CDR3 is CASAEGLTYNEQFF. CDR3 bases: TGTGCCAGCGCAGAGGGCCTTACCTACAATGAGCAGTTCTTC. V gene TRBV27 combines with J gene TRBJ2-1; maybe TRBD2 (5 bases). The germline gives CDR1 MNHEY, CDR2 SMNVEV (reference sequence). The CDR3 is 14 amino acids. V was cut by 8 bases and J by 2 bases, with 13 bases left in between.

This chain uses TRBV30 with TRBJ2-1; D unclear. Trimming removed 5 bases from V and 7 bases from J, with 12 bases in between. The V gene's germline CDR1 is GTSNPN and CDR2 SVGIG (reference sequence). The CDR3 is 12 residues long. The CDR3 bases are TGTGCCTGGGGCGCTAGTTATAATGAGCAGTTCTTC. It specifies CAWGASYNEQFF. The full variable domain, its missing parts supplied by reference TRBV30 and TRBJ2-1, is SQTIHQWPATLVQPVGSPLSLECTVEGTSNPNLYWYRQAAGRGLQLLFYSVGIGQISSEVPQNLSASRPQDRQFILSSKKLLLSDSGFYLCAWGASYNEQFFGPGTRLTVL.

The chain links TRBV18 to TRBJ1-1; 12 bases line up with TRBD1. V lost 8 bases and J lost 8; bases outside the gene matches: 12. The CDR3 length is 15 residues. Germline CDR1 KGHSH, CDR2 LQKENI. CDR3 sequence (DNA): TGTGCCAGCCTTGGTAACTCCGGGACAGGGGGCGAAGCTTTCTTT. Its protein is CASLGNSGTGGEAFF.

The CDR3 region is CSARMVGEQYF. The CDR3 bases are TGCAGTGCTAGGATGGTCGGCGAGCAGTACTTC. The chain is built from TRBV20-1 and TRBJ2-7; D not certain. V was clipped by 3 bases and J by 6 bases, with 9 bases between them. This CDR3 is 11 amino acids long. The germline V gene encodes CDR1 DFQATT and CDR2 SNEGSKA (reference sequence).

The chain employs TRBV5-1 and TRBJ2-7, with 9 bases fitting TRBD2. V lost 5 bases, J lost 3 bases, and 12 bases stayed unmatched. The germline V gene encodes CDR1 SGHRS and CDR2 YFSETQ. This CDR3 region has 16 residues. The DNA of the CDR3 is TGCGCCAGCAGTTTACCCGGGACTAGCTCCCTCTACGAGCAGTACTTC. Protein sequence: CASSLPGTSSLYEQYF.

The rearrangement uses TRBV9 and TRBJ2-1; D uncertain. This CDR3 is built from 12 residues. V gave up 3 bases and J gave up 7 bases, with 8 bases separating them. The germline CDR1 and CDR2 sequences are SGDLS and YYNGEE. This CDR3 reads CASSALLNEQFF. CDR3 DNA: TGTGCCAGCAGCGCTTTATTGAATGAGCAGTTCTTC.

This rearrangement joins TRBV5-4 to TRBJ2-5; weak D call: TRBD1 (6 bases). V lost 4 bases to trimming and J lost 5 bases, with 15 bases between them. This CDR3 has 14 amino acids. Looked up from germline, CDR1 is SGHNT and CDR2 is YYREEE (reference sequence). For the CDR3, the DNA is TGTGCCAGCAGCCAAACAGGGTCCGGGGAGACCCAGTACTTC. Encoded protein: CASSQTGSGETQYF. The full variable domain, rest sourced from reference TRBV5-4 and TRBJ2-5, is ETGVTQSPTHLIKTRGQQVTLRCSSQSGHNTVSWYQQALGQGPQFIFQYYREEENGRGNFPPRFSGLQFPNYSSELNVNALELDDSALYLCASSQTGSGETQYFGPGTRLLVL.

This clone showed up just once. The V call is TRBV6-5, the J call TRBJ2-7; 8 bases match TRBD2. CDR1 MNHEY and CDR2 SVGAGI come from the germline V gene. J lost 3 bases, V lost 6 bases, and 7 bases had no gene match. The CDR3 has 14 residues. CDR3 coding DNA: TGTGCCAGCAGCCCCCCGGGGGGGAGCTACGAGCAGTACTTC. This codes for CASSPPGGSYEQYF.

The V gene is TRBV3-1 (or the pseudogene TRBV3-2), the J gene TRBJ2-3, with D possibly matching TRBD2 (6 bases). V lost 2 bases and J lost 7, with 22 bases in between. The CDR3 sequence is 17 residues long. The germline gives CDR1 LGHDT, CDR2 YNNKEL (reference sequence). CDR3 residues: CASSQSNRGLGGYTQYF. The CDR3 DNA is TGTGCCAGCAGCCAATCAAACCGGGGACTTGGAGGGTATACGCAGTATTTT.

This clone came up a few times. V and J are TRBV5-1 and TRBJ2-7; D may be TRBD2 (6 bases). The V end lost 2 bases, the J end lost 5 bases, and 14 bases lay between the germline ends. The length of the CDR3 is 14 residues. Germline V gene data show CDR1 as SGHRS and CDR2 as YFSETQ. DNA of the CDR3: TGCGCCAGCAGCTTCCTCGGCGGGATCGACGAGCAGTACTTC. It encodes CASSFLGGIDEQYF.

The chain joins TRBV3-1 (or the pseudogene TRBV3-2) to TRBJ2-5, with TRBD2 matching 12 bases. J lost 3 bases, V lost 4 bases, and 3 bases had no gene match. CDR1 is LGHDT and CDR2 is YNNKEL in the germline V gene (reference sequence). CDR3 size: 15 residues. The DNA of the CDR3 is TGTGCCAGCAGCCCACTAGCGGGGGGTGAAGAGACCCAGTACTTC. Its translation is CASSPLAGGEETQYF.

This sequence joins TRBV3-1 (or the pseudogene TRBV3-2) and TRBJ2-3, with TRBD2 identical over 10 bases. Trimming removed 4 bases from V and 9 bases from J; junction bases left unmatched: 10. This CDR3 spans 15 amino acids. Germline lookup yields CDR1 LGHDT and CDR2 YNNKEL (reference sequence). In nucleotides, the CDR3 is TGTGCCAGCAGCCTTGGACTAGCGGAGGTGTCGACGCAGTATTTT. This encodes CASSLGLAEVSTQYF.

The V gene is TRBV4-2, the J gene TRBJ2-3, with 7 bases lining up with TRBD2. V shed 0 bases, J shed 3 bases, and the junction held 3 bases outside the gene matches. Germline-derived CDR1 and CDR2 are LGHNA and YNFKEQ. CDR3 size: 15 residues. Written as DNA, the CDR3 is TGTGCCAGCAGCCAAGACCAACTAGCGACAGATACGCAGTATTTT. Protein: CASSQDQLATDTQYF.